The next 27 T cell receptor beta chains were all read from a single sample in a study of T cell responses to AZD1222 COVID-19 vaccine. Sequenced by immunoSEQ multiplex PCR; TCRdb stores in-frame clones only, minus some. The data contain about 92,000 clones, 90% of them singletons. The sample in question was peripheral blood, obtained on day 0 of AZD1222 vaccination. These receptor sequences come from an adult in good health.

CDR3 sequence reads: CASRSGTSQFF. CDR3 bases: TGTGCCAGCAGGTCCGGGACTAGCCAGTTCTTC. J is TRBJ2-1 and V is TRBV7-2, with 9 bases aligning to TRBD2. Germline assignment: CDR1 SGHTA and CDR2 FQGNSA. The CDR3 runs 11 residues. V was clipped by 6 bases and J by 13 bases; unmatched bases: 4.

The chain carries TRBV19 and TRBJ1-1; 10 bases fit TRBD1. The V segment lost 6 bases and the J segment 2 bases; nucleotides outside the gene matches: 3. The germline CDR1 and CDR2 sequences are LNHDA and SQIVND (reference sequence). This CDR3 has 14 residues. The CDR3 sequence is CASRGDRGNTEAFF. Here the CDR3 DNA reads TGTGCCAGTAGGGGGGACAGGGGAAACACTGAAGCTTTCTTT.

The chain combines TRBV6-1 with TRBJ2-2; a possible D gene is TRBD1 (6 bases). Germline V CDR1 and CDR2: MNHNS, SASEGT. The germline V and J ends were trimmed by 4 bases and 0 bases, with 15 bases remaining between them. This CDR3 has 17 amino acids. The CDR3, as DNA: TGTGCCAGCAGTGTAGGCACGTCAGGGGCGAACACCGGGGAGCTGTTTTTT. Its protein product is CASSVGTSGANTGELFF.

The J gene is TRBJ2-7, the V gene TRBV3-1 (or the pseudogene TRBV3-2); 8 positions match TRBD1. Germline CDR1 LGHDT, CDR2 YNNKEL (reference sequence). This CDR3 is 14 amino acids long. The J segment lost 3 bases and the V segment lost 3 bases, leaving 4 bases of the junction unmatched. The CDR3 loop reads CASSHPGGVYEQYF. The CDR3 nucleotides read TGTGCCAGCAGCCATCCAGGGGGCGTCTACGAGCAGTACTTC.

This chain uses TRBV2 with TRBJ1-5; 12 bases align to TRBD1. V shed 6 bases and J 4 bases; nucleotides not matched to a gene: 7. This CDR3 contains 16 residues. Germline values: CDR1 SNHLY, CDR2 FYNNEI. CDR3 sequence (DNA): TGTGCCAGCAGAACCGGGACAGGGGGCCTTAATCAGCCCCAGCATTTT. Amino acids: CASRTGTGGLNQPQHF.

The chain uses TRBV30 and TRBJ2-7; D unresolved. The length of the CDR3 is 12 residues. The V end was cut by 2 bases, the J end by 2 bases, with 7 bases between. Germline values: CDR1 GTSNPN, CDR2 SVGIG (reference sequence). CDR3 sequence reads: CAWSPTPYEQYF. The CDR3 DNA follows: TGTGCCTGGAGTCCCACCCCCTACGAGCAGTACTTC.

The J gene is TRBJ2-7, the V gene TRBV12-3 or TRBV12-4; 14 positions match TRBD2. V shed 10 bases and J 7 bases; nucleotides not matched to a gene: 6. The CDR3 sequence is 13 residues long. CDR3 sequence: CATGLAGGWEQYF. The CDR3 DNA reads as TGTGCCACAGGACTAGCGGGAGGTTGGGAGCAGTACTTC.

The chain uses TRBV10-3 and TRBJ2-1; tentative D call: TRBD2 (5 bases). V shed 3 bases and J shed 8 bases, with 14 bases lying between them. Germline CDR1 ENHRY, CDR2 SYGVKD. This CDR3 region has 14 residues. Here the CDR3 reads CAISDRPSGDEQFF. The CDR3 region has the DNA TGTGCCATCAGTGATCGCCCCTCCGGGGATGAGCAGTTCTTC.

J is TRBJ2-1 and V is TRBV10-3; 7 bases align to TRBD1. The CDR3 is 11 amino acids. CDR1 is ENHRY and CDR2 is SYGVKD in the germline V gene. V gave up 6 bases and J gave up 7 bases; unmatched junction bases: 0. The CDR3 sequence: CAIRQGNEQFF. The DNA of the CDR3 is TGTGCCATCAGACAGGGGAATGAGCAGTTCTTC.

This clone is a singleton in its sample. This chain links TRBV3-1 (or the pseudogene TRBV3-2) with TRBJ2-1; TRBD1 matches at 10 bases. The CDR3 is 15 amino acids. Looked up from germline, CDR1 is LGHDT and CDR2 is YNNKEL (reference sequence). V gave up 3 bases and J gave up 5 bases; unmatched junction bases: 4. The CDR3 region has the DNA TGTGCCAGCAGCCAGAGGGACAGGGGTGACAATGAGCAGTTCTTC. This translates into CASSQRDRGDNEQFF.

The genes are TRBV14 and TRBJ2-5; maybe TRBD1 (6 bases). The V and J ends lost 4 bases and 0 bases respectively, with 15 bases between them. The CDR3 is made up of 16 amino acids. In germline, CDR1 is SGHDN, CDR2 FVKESK. CDR3 in DNA: TGTGCCAGCAGCCCCATGGGGGCGGGCTACCAAGAGACCCAGTACTTC. It specifies CASSPMGAGYQETQYF.

This chain connects TRBV19 to TRBJ1-5; the D is unclear. V was trimmed by 5 bases and J by 2 bases, leaving 10 bases between them. CDR3 size: 14 residues. Germline lookup yields CDR1 LNHDA and CDR2 SQIVND (reference sequence). The CDR3 sequence: CASSPRPRNQPQHF. In nucleotides, the CDR3 is TGTGCCAGTAGTCCACGACCGCGCAATCAGCCCCAGCATTTT.

V gene TRBV4-1 combines with J gene TRBJ2-1, with D perhaps matching TRBD2 (6 bases). Germline assignment: CDR1 MGHRA and CDR2 YSYEKL. The CDR3 spans 16 residues. The V gene lost 1 base and the J gene lost 10 bases, with 20 bases spanning the gap. In DNA, the CDR3 is TGCGCCAGCAGCCAAGCCGCCCCTGCCCCGGCGGGGGAGCAGTTCTTC. This translates into CASSQAAPAPAGEQFF.

The V call is TRBV2, the J call TRBJ1-5, with a tentative D call TRBD1 (6 bases). This CDR3 has 14 residues. The V end was cut by 5 bases, the J end by 3 bases, with 11 bases between. Germline assignment: CDR1 SNHLY and CDR2 FYNNEI. In nucleotides, the CDR3 is TGTGCCAGCAGTTTCGACAGGTCCAATCAGCCCCAGCATTTT. As protein: CASSFDRSNQPQHF.

The rearrangement joins TRBV7-8 to TRBJ2-1, with TRBD1 matching 10 bases. Germline CDR1 reads SGHVS; CDR2 reads FQNEAQ. The CDR3 is 15 amino acids. Trimming cost V 5 bases and J 9 bases; bases outside gene matches: 10. The CDR3 bases are TGTGCCAGCAGCCCAGCCGGGACAGGGGTGGGTGAGCAGTTCTTC. Its protein product is CASSPAGTGVGEQFF.

The chain uses TRBV3-1 (or the pseudogene TRBV3-2) and TRBJ1-1, with unresolved D. Trimming pared 8 bases from V and 0 bases from J, leaving 19 bases between. The CDR3 has 16 amino acids. Germline CDR1 reads LGHDT; CDR2 reads YNNKEL (reference sequence). This CDR3 reads CASRPGSLGMNTEAFF. For the CDR3, the DNA is TGTGCCAGCCGTCCGGGGAGCCTAGGAATGAACACTGAAGCTTTCTTT.

The V and J genes are TRBV25-1 and TRBJ1-1; 7 bases align to TRBD1. CDR3 size: 13 residues. Germline CDR1 MGHDK, CDR2 SYGVNS. V shed 4 bases, J shed 9 bases, and the junction held 8 bases outside the gene matches. The DNA of the CDR3 is TGTGCCAGCAGTGTTGAGACAGGGAGTAAAGCTTTCTTT. This sequence encodes CASSVETGSKAFF.

V is TRBV7-2 and J is TRBJ2-7, with TRBD2 identical over 14 bases. The junction had 10 bases not matched to a gene; V was cut back by 6 bases and J by 6 bases. The CDR3 sequence is 16 residues long. Germline-derived CDR1 and CDR2 are SGHTA and FQGNSA. CDR3 residues: CASSLAPTSGRGEQYF. CDR3 sequence (DNA): TGTGCCAGCAGTCTAGCCCCGACTAGCGGGAGGGGCGAGCAGTACTTC.

V usage is TRBV24-1 and J usage is TRBJ2-6; the D gene is possibly TRBD2 (6 bases). Trimming removed 4 bases from V and 1 base from J, with 19 bases in between. The CDR3 has 19 residues. The germline gives CDR1 KGHDR, CDR2 SFDVKD. The CDR3 nucleotides are TGTGCCACCAGTGACCCTATAGGCACCGGGGGATCTGGGGCCAACGTCCTGACTTTC. Translating gives CATSDPIGTGGSGANVLTF.

V gene TRBV7-9 combines with J gene TRBJ2-7, with D possibly TRBD1 on 5 matching bases. The CDR3 is 14 residues long. The V gene lost 2 bases and the J gene lost 2 bases, with 10 bases spanning the gap. Germline V lookup: CDR1 SEHNR, CDR2 FQNEAQ (reference sequence). The CDR3 nucleotides read TGTGCCAGCAGCTTATTCACAGGCCCCTACGAGCAGTACTTC. Its protein product is CASSLFTGPYEQYF.

This rearrangement joins TRBV27 to TRBJ2-1; no clear D. The V end was cut by 3 bases, the J end by 7 bases, with 16 bases between. This CDR3 region has 15 residues. In germline, CDR1 is MNHEY, CDR2 SMNVEV (reference sequence). The CDR3, as DNA: TGTGCCAGCAGTTTGAACTCCGGGCCCATAAATGAGCAGTTCTTC. It translates to CASSLNSGPINEQFF.

V gene TRBV28 combines with J gene TRBJ1-1, with TRBD1 identical over 7 bases. V trimming: 5 bases; J trimming: 7 bases; junction bases outside the gene matches: 7. The CDR3 runs to 13 residues. The V gene's germline CDR1 is MDHEN and CDR2 SYDVKM. The CDR3 region has the DNA TGTGCCAGCAGTATCGCAGGGGGGGGTGAAGCTTTCTTT. Its translation: CASSIAGGGEAFF.

CDR3 region: CASAPGNQETQYF. The CDR3 coding sequence is TGTGCCAGTGCCCCTGGAAACCAAGAGACCCAGTACTTC. V is TRBV19 and J is TRBJ2-5; D remains unclear. This CDR3 has 13 amino acids. The V and J ends lost 8 bases and 0 bases respectively, with 10 bases between them. Germline assignment: CDR1 LNHDA and CDR2 SQIVND (reference sequence).

The rearrangement joins TRBV5-1 to TRBJ2-1; D call uncertain. The CDR3 length is 17 residues. CDR1 and CDR2 (germline): SGHRS, YFSETQ. V lost 0 bases to trimming and J lost 0 bases, with 13 bases between them. CDR3 loop: CASSLVPRRSSYNEQFF. Here the CDR3 DNA reads TGCGCCAGCAGCTTGGTTCCCCGGCGGAGCTCCTACAATGAGCAGTTCTTC.

The chain employs TRBV28 and TRBJ2-5; 13 bases line up with TRBD2. Looked up from germline, CDR1 is MDHEN and CDR2 is SYDVKM. This CDR3 contains 16 residues. The V and J ends lost 6 bases and 7 bases, in that order; junction bases with no gene match: 11. CDR3 protein: CASSPVGLAGVWTQYF. The DNA of the CDR3 is TGTGCCAGCAGCCCCGTCGGACTAGCGGGAGTTTGGACCCAGTACTTC.

The rearrangement uses TRBV28 and TRBJ1-4, with TRBD1 identical over 10 bases. The CDR3 loop spans 16 amino acids. V was pared by 5 bases and J by 2 bases, with 5 bases of the junction left unmatched. In germline, CDR1 is MDHEN, CDR2 SYDVKM. As DNA, the CDR3 is TGTGCCAGCAGTCTGCCGGGACAGGGGACTAATGAAAAACTGTTTTTT. It is translated as CASSLPGQGTNEKLFF.

The chain employs TRBV19 and TRBJ1-6; D unresolved. Trimming shortened V by 7 bases and J by 8 bases, and 15 bases separated the two germline ends. The CDR3 has 14 residues. Germline values: CDR1 LNHDA, CDR2 SQIVND (reference sequence). The CDR3 reads CASNRLARDSPLHF. CDR3 DNA sequence: TGTGCCAGTAACAGATTGGCCCGTGATTCACCCCTCCACTTT.